This entry concerns a single T cell receptor beta chain. The data were obtained in a study of blood T cell repertoires in COVID-19. The authors' processing: Estimation of nucleated cell counts was performed using reference gene primer amplification. Repertoires were generated with immunoSEQ multiplex PCR, while TCRdb's copy carries only in-frame clones and drops some. V and J calls and clone size follow that table, whereas D and trimming were derived from the DNA. The table includes more than 400,000 clones, 70% to 90% detected once. V gave up 5 bases and J gave up 8 bases, with 13 bases separating them. This CDR3 contains 14 residues. CDR1 is SEHNR and CDR2 is FQNEAQ in the germline V gene (reference sequence).

The chain links TRBV7-9 to TRBJ1-6, with D possibly being TRBD1 (5 bases). The clonotype was recovered from a human donor in a cohort sampled during active COVID-19. The sample taken for sequencing was peripheral blood. CDR3 nucleotide sequence: TGTGCCAGCAGCACCCCGGGACTCTATTCACCCCTCCACTTT. Amino acids: CASSTPGLYSPLHF. Full variable domain (rest looked up from reference TRBV7-9 and TRBJ1-6): DTGVSQNPRHKITKRGQNVTFRCDPISEHNRLYWYRQTLGQGPEFLTYFQNEAQLEKSRLLSDRFSAERPKGSFSTLEIQRTEQGDSAMYLCASSTPGLYSPLHFGNGTRLTVT.